This TCR beta chain was retrieved from a study of response to subunit inactivated influenza vaccine. Study conclusions and caveats: Authors suggested each seasonal influenza vaccination recruits few new T cells.

TCRdb re-called the RT-PCR reads through MiXCR, storing one row per CDR3 protein. The sample holds approximately 570,000 distinct CDR3 sequences, about 7.6% seen once. Comment on this clonotype: Its matching antigen is unknown.

This CDR3 region has 15 residues. Germline values: CDR1 SEHNR, CDR2 FQNEAQ (reference sequence). V was shortened by 5 bases and J by 3 bases, with 16 bases between the two germline ends. Sequenced here: PBMCs from blood, sampled around 25 months after vaccination. V usage is TRBV7-9 and J usage is TRBJ1-1; no definite D call. The TCR comes from a man between 50 and 69 years old who received an inactivated influenza vaccine. The CDR3 sequence is CASSPSIPRYTEAFF. The CDR3 DNA follows: TGTGCCAGCAGCCCATCTATCCCTAGGTACACTGAAGCTTTCTTT.